This note documents a single T cell receptor beta chain sequence. The data were obtained in a study of T cells after somatic rescue of genetic block. The CDR3 contains 13 residues. V lost 2 bases and J 6 bases, leaving 10 bases between the germline ends. Germline CDR1 is SGHAT and CDR2 is FQNNGV. Profiling relied on immunoSEQ multiplex PCR, and the TCRdb table lists in-frame clones only, not all of them. The sample has about 68,000 clones; 85% to 95% are singletons. This TCR came from a man in his forties or fifties. V is TRBV11-2 and J is TRBJ1-2; perhaps TRBD1 as D (6 bases). Sequencing was carried out using peripheral blood mononuclear cells (PBMCs). The CDR3 DNA reads TGTGCCAGCAGCTTAACAGGGTTCCATGGCTACACCTTC. Residues: CASSLTGFHGYTF.